This T cell receptor (beta chain) appears in the sequencing data of a study of cytomegalovirus exposure and HLA in healthy donors. Study overall: Counted in an early data release were tens of millions of unique TCRs from HLA-typed donors. General observations from the study: A prior analysis recorded that most TCR beta V segments were productive about 87% or about 30% of the time. Another analysis was done later, and it associated fewer than 20,000 TCR beta sequences with HLA alleles at 0.05 false discovery rate. Versus the approximately 700-donor mean, an Asian-associated ancestry cluster reportedly showed fewer N-insertions in a later analysis.

The CDR3 loop spans 16 amino acids. V was clipped by 1 base and J by 0 bases, with 11 bases between them. The germline CDR1 and CDR2 sequences are SGHVS and FQNEAQ. Notes on this clone: Its specificity is unknown.

Researchers ran the PCR with 60 Vbeta and 13 Jbeta primers. Profiled with immunoSEQ multiplex PCR; TCRdb holds only in-frame clones, not every one. The sample lists 100,000 to 150,000 clones; over 70% were seen once. Sequences were obtained from PBMCs. V usage is TRBV7-8 and J usage is TRBJ2-3; D not certain. This receptor was obtained from a woman aged 45-65 years in good health and CMV-seropositive. In DNA, the CDR3 is TGTGCCAGCAGCTTAGGAGCAGAGAGGAGCACAGATACGCAGTATTTT. It codes for CASSLGAERSTDTQYF.